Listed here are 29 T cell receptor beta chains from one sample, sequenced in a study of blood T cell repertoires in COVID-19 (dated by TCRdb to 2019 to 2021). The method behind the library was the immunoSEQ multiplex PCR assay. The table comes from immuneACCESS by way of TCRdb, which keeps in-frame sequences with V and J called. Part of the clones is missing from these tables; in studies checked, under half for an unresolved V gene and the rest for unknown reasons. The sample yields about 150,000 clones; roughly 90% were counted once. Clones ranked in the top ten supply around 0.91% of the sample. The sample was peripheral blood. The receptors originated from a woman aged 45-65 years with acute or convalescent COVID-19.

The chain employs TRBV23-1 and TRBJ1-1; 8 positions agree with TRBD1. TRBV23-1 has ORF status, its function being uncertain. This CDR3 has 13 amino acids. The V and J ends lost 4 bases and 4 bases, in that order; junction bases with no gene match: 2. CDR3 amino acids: CASSPTGGTEAFF. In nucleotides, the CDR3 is TGCGCCAGCAGTCCCACAGGGGGCACTGAAGCTTTCTTT.

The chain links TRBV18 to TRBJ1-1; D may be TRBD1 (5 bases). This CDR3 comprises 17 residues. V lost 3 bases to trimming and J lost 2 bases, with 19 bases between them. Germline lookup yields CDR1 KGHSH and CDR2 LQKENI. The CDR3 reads CASSPELVGQGNTEAFF. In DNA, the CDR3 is TGTGCCAGCTCACCCGAATTGGTCGGGCAGGGAAACACTGAAGCTTTCTTT.

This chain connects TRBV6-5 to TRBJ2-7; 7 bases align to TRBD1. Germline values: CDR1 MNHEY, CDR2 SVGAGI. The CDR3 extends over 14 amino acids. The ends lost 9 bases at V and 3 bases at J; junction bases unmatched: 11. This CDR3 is CASGVGTDIYEQYF. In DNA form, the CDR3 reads TGTGCCAGTGGGGTGGGGACAGACATCTACGAGCAGTACTTC.

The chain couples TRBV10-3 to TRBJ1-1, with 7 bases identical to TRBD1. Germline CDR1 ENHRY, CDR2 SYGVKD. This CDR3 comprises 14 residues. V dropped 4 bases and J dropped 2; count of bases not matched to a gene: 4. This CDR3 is CAISADRTNTEAFF. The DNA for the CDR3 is TGTGCCATCAGTGCGGACAGGACAAACACTGAAGCTTTCTTT.

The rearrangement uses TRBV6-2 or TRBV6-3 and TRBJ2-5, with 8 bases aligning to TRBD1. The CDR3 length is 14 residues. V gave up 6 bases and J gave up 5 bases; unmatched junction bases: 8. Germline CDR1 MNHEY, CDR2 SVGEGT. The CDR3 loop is CASSRQGSSETQYF. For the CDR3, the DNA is TGTGCCAGCAGCCGACAGGGGTCGAGTGAGACCCAGTACTTC.

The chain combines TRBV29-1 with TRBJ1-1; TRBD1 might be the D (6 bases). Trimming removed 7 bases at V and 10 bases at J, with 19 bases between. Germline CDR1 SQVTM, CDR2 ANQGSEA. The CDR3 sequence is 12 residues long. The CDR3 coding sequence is TGCAGCGCCGCGGGGGACCAGGGGACAGCTTTCTTT. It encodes CSAAGDQGTAFF.

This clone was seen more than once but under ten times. CDR3 loop: CASRKDNSNQPQHF. CDR3 bases: TGTGCCAGCAGAAAGGACAATAGCAATCAGCCCCAGCATTTT. The rearrangement links TRBV2 to TRBJ1-5, with D tentatively TRBD1 (5 bases). Trimming took 6 bases from V and 0 from J, leaving 9 bases between them. CDR3 length equals 14 residues. Germline assignment: CDR1 SNHLY and CDR2 FYNNEI.

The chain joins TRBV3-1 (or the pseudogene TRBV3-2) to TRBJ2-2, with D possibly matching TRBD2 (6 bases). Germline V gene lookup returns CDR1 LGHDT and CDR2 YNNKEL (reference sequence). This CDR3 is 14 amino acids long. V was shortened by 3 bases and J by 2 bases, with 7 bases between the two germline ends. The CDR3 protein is CASSQGLNTGELFF. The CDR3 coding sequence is TGTGCCAGCAGCCAGGGACTTAACACCGGGGAGCTGTTTTTT.

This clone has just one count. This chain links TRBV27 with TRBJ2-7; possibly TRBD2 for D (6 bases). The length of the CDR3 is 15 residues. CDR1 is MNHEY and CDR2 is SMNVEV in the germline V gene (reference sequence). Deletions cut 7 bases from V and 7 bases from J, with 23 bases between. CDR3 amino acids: CASTRRTRRDGEQYF. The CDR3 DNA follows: TGTGCCAGCACGAGAAGAACCCGGCGGGACGGAGAGCAGTACTTC.

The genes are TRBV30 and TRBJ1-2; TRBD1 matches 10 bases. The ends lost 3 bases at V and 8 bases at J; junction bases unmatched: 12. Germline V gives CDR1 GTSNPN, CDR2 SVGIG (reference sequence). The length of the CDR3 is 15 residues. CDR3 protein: CAWRGDRGYDGGYTF. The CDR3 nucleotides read TGTGCCTGGAGGGGGGACAGGGGCTACGACGGAGGCTACACCTTC. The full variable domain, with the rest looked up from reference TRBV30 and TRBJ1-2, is SQTIHQWPATLVQPVGSPLSLECTVEGTSNPNLYWYRQAAGRGLQLLFYSVGIGQISSEVPQNLSASRPQDRQFILSSKKLLLSDSGFYLCAWRGDRGYDGGYTFGSGTRLTVV.

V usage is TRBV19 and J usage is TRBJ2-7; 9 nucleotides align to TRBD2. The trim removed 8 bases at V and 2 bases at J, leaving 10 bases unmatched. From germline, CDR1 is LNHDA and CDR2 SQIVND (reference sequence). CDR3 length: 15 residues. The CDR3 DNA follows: TGTGCCAGTTCCCTTTTAGCGGGAGCCACCTACGAGCAGTACTTC. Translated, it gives CASSLLAGATYEQYF.

Here the CDR3 DNA reads TGTGCCCGCGGGACCGAAAATTCACCCCTCCACTTT. The encoded protein is CARGTENSPLHF. The rearrangement links TRBV2 to TRBJ1-6, with D possibly TRBD1 on 5 matching bases. This CDR3 is built from 12 residues. In germline, CDR1 is SNHLY, CDR2 FYNNEI. V was pared by 11 bases and J by 7 bases, with 12 bases between.

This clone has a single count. CDR3 amino acids: CASGQGVAEAFF. CDR3 bases: TGTGCCTCGGGACAGGGGGTAGCCGAAGCTTTCTTT. The chain joins TRBV30 to TRBJ1-1, with TRBD1 identical over 11 bases. Germline V gene data show CDR1 as GTSNPN and CDR2 as SVGIG (reference sequence). The CDR3 sequence is 12 residues long. With 7 bases clipped from V and 8 bases from J, the junction kept 6 bases outside the gene matches.

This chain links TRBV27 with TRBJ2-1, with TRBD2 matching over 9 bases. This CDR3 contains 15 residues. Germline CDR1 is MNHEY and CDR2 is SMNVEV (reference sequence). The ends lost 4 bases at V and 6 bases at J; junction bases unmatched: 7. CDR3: CASSYIIAGANEQFF. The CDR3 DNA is TGTGCCAGCAGTTACATTATAGCGGGAGCCAATGAGCAGTTCTTC.

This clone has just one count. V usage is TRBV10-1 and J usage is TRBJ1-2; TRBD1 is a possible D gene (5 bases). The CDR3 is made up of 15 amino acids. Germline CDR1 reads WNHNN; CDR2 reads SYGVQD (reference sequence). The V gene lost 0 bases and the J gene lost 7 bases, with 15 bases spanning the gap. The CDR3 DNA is TGCGCCAGCAGTGAGTCTCGGGACTCCGTCCGTGGCTACACCTTC. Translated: CASSESRDSVRGYTF.

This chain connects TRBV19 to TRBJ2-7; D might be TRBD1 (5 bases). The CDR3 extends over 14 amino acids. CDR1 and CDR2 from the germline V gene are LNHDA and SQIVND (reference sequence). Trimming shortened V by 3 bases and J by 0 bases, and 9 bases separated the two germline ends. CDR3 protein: CASSMTVDSYEQYF. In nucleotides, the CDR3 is TGTGCCAGTAGTATGACAGTGGACTCCTACGAGCAGTACTTC.

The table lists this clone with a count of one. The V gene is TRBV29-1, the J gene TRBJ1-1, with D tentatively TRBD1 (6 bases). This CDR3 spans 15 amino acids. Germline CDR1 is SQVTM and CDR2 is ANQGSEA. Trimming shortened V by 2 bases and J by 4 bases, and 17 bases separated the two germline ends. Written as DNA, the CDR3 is TGCAGCGTTGAAAAAGAGGACAGAGTTGGCACTGAAGCTTTCTTT. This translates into CSVEKEDRVGTEAFF.

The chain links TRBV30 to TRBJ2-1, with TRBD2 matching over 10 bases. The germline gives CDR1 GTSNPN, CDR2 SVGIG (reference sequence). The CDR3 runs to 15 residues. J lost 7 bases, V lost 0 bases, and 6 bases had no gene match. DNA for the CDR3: TGTGCCTGGAGTGTTCGAGCGGGGGGGTGGAATGAGCAGTTCTTC. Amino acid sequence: CAWSVRAGGWNEQFF.

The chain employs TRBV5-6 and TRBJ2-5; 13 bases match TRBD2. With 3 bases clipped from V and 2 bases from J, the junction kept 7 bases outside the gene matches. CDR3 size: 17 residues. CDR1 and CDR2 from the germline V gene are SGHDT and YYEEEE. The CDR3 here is CASSYGLAGDLQETQYF. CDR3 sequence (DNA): TGTGCCAGCAGCTACGGACTAGCGGGAGACCTTCAAGAGACCCAGTACTTC.

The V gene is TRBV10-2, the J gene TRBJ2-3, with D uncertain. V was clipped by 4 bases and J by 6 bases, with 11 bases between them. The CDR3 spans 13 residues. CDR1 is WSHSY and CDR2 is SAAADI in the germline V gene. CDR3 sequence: CASSAGSLDTQYF. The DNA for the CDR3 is TGCGCCAGCAGTGCGGGTTCTCTGGATACGCAGTATTTT.

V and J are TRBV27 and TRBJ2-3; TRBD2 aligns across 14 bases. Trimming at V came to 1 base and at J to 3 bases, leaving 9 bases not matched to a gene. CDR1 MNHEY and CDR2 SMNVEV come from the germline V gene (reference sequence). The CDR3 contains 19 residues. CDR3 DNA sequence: TGTGCCAGCAGTTTATTTTTTCCGGGACTAGCGGGAGAGACAGATACGCAGTATTTT. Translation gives CASSLFFPGLAGETDTQYF.

CDR3 sequence: CASSTTGGTGELFF. CDR3 in DNA: TGTGCCAGCAGTACCACCGGAGGCACCGGGGAGCTGTTTTTT. The chain carries TRBV6-2 or TRBV6-3 and TRBJ2-2, with a weak D call TRBD2 (5 bases). From germline, CDR1 is MNHEY and CDR2 SVGEGT. V lost 5 bases to trimming and J lost 4 bases, with 11 bases between them. CDR3 size: 14 residues.

DNA of the CDR3: TGTGCCAGCAGCTTAGTTGGGTCAGGTGAAGCTTTCTTT. Translating it yields CASSLVGSGEAFF. The chain recombines TRBV11-2 with TRBJ1-1; D is undetermined. CDR1 is SGHAT and CDR2 is FQNNGV in the germline V gene. This CDR3 is built from 13 residues. The V end lost 1 base, the J end lost 7 bases, and 10 bases lay between the germline ends.

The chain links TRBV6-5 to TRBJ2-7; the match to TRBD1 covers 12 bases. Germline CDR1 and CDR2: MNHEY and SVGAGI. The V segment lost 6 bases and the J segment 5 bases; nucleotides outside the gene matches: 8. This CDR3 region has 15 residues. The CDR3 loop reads CASRGLGTGGNEQYF. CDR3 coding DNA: TGTGCCAGCAGAGGTCTCGGGACAGGGGGCAACGAGCAGTACTTC.

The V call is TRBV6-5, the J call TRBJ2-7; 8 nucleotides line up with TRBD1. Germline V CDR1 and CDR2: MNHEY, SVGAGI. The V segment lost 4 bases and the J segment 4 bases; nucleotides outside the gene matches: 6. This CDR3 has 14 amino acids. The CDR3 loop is CASSSRTGQYEQYF. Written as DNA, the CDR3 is TGTGCCAGCAGTTCCCGGACAGGGCAATACGAGCAGTACTTC.

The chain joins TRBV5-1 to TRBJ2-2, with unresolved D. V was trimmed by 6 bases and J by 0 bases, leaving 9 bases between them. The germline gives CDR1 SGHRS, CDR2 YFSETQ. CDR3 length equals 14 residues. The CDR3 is CASTVQTNTGELFF. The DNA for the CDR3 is TGCGCCAGCACGGTACAGACGAACACCGGGGAGCTGTTTTTT.

CDR3 in amino acids: CASSLKRENTDTQYF. The CDR3 nucleotides read TGCGCCAGCAGCTTGAAGCGGGAGAACACAGATACGCAGTATTTT. J is TRBJ2-3 and V is TRBV5-1, with 8 bases fitting TRBD2. Germline V CDR1 and CDR2: SGHRS, YFSETQ. V shed 1 base, J shed 2 bases, and the junction held 3 bases outside the gene matches. The CDR3 runs to 15 residues. The whole variable domain, remainder taken from reference TRBV5-1 and TRBJ2-3, is KAGVTQTPRYLIKTRGQQVTLSCSPISGHRSVSWYQQTPGQGLQFLFEYFSETQRNKGNFPGRFSGRQFSNSRSEMNVSTLELGDSALYLCASSLKRENTDTQYFGPGTRLTVL.

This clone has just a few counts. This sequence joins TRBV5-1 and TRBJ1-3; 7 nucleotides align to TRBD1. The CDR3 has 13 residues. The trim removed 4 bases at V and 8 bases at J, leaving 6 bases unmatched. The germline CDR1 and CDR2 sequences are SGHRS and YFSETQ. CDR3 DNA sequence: TGCGCCAGCAGCCCTGAAGGGGGCCACACCATATATTTT. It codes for CASSPEGGHTIYF.

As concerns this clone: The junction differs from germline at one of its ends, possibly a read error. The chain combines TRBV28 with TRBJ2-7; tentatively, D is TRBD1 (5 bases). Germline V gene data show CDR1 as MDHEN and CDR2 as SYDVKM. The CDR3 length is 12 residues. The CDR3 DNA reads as TGTGCCAGCAGTTTATGGAATCAGGGTTTCAACTTC. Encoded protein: CASSLWNQGFNF.